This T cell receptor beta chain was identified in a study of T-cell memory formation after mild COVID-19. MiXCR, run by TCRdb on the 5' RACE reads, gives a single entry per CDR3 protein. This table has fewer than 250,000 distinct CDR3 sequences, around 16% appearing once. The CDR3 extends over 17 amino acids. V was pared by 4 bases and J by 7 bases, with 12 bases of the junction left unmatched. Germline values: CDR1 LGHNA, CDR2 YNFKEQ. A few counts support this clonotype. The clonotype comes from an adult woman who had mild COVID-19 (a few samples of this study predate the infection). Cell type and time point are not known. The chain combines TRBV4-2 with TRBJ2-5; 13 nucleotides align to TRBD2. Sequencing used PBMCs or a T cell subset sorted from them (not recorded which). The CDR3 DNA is TGTGCCAGCAGCCGATATGGGACTAGCGGGGACCCTGGGACCCAGTACTTC. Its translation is CASSRYGTSGDPGTQYF.